This TCR beta chain was recovered during a study of shared clonotypes between healthy human individuals. Libraries were prepared by immunoSEQ multiplex PCR; TCRdb keeps only in-frame clonotypes and omits some of them. The table lists about 1.5 million clones, about 98% of them singletons. The CDR3 runs to 15 residues. Germline loops: CDR1 MNHNS, CDR2 SASEGT. V dropped 4 bases and J dropped 6 bases, with 17 bases sitting between them. This clone appeared once. The sequenced sample was naive CD4+ T cells sorted from blood. The subset was: CD45RA+ positively selected. The receptor was isolated from a man aged 30 to 39 in good health. The rearrangement joins TRBV6-1 to TRBJ2-3; D possibly corresponds to TRBD1 (6 bases). Here the CDR3 DNA reads TGTGCCAGCAGTGTCCAACAGGGTGGGCCGGATACGCAGTATTTT. This gives the protein CASSVQQGGPDTQYF.